These 14 T cell receptor beta chains originate from one sample sequenced in a study of blood T cell repertoires in COVID-19. TCRdb's table, derived via immunoSEQ multiplex PCR, lists solely in-frame clones and lacks some. Among over 350,000 clones listed, 88% were seen once. The sample was PBMCs or T cells enriched from blood (not recorded which). Receptor source: a woman aged 18-29 years who had recovered from COVID-19.

J is TRBJ2-3 and V is TRBV2; TRBD1 agrees at 7 bases. Trimming at V came to 7 bases and at J to 1 base, leaving 11 bases not matched to a gene. CDR1 is SNHLY and CDR2 is FYNNEI in the germline V gene. This CDR3 has 16 residues. CDR3 sequence reads: CASIIMTGPGTDTQYF. DNA for the CDR3: TGTGCCAGCATTATCATGACAGGGCCCGGCACAGATACGCAGTATTTT.

The CDR3 region is CASSLDTGTNTGELFF. Written as DNA, the CDR3 is TGCGCCAGCAGCTTGGATACAGGCACGAACACCGGGGAGCTGTTTTTT. The chain has TRBV5-1 and TRBJ2-2, with D tentatively TRBD1 (5 bases). Germline CDR1 is SGHRS and CDR2 is YFSETQ. Between the trimmed V and J ends, which lost 0 bases and 0 bases, there was a span of 9 bases. The CDR3 runs 16 residues.

The chain carries TRBV7-3 and TRBJ2-2; 10 nucleotides agree with TRBD2. Germline trimming cut 3 bases from V and 2 bases from J; bases unmatched to any gene: 9. The germline CDR1 and CDR2 sequences are SGHTA and FQGTGA. This CDR3 contains 18 residues. CDR3 sequence reads: CASSLSLLAGRNTGELFF. Here the CDR3 DNA reads TGTGCCAGCAGCTTGAGTCTACTAGCGGGGCGAAACACCGGGGAGCTGTTTTTT.

The chain carries TRBV18 and TRBJ2-7; D gene uncertain. CDR1 and CDR2 from the germline V gene are KGHSH and LQKENI. V lost 2 bases and J 3 bases, leaving 5 bases between the germline ends. The length of the CDR3 is 12 residues. In nucleotides, the CDR3 is TGTGCCAGCTCACCAGTCCTCTACGAGCAGTACTTC. Translating gives CASSPVLYEQYF.

This chain joins TRBV7-9 and TRBJ1-1, with D tentatively TRBD1 (6 bases). Between the trimmed V and J ends, which lost 5 bases and 1 base, there was a span of 11 bases. The CDR3 extends over 14 amino acids. Germline assignment: CDR1 SEHNR and CDR2 FQNEAQ (reference sequence). CDR3 DNA: TGTGCCAGCAGCCCGGGACAAAAGAACACTGAAGCTTTCTTT. Its translation is CASSPGQKNTEAFF. Combining the CDR3 with reference TRBV7-9 and TRBJ1-1 gives the whole variable domain DTGVSQNPRHKITKRGQNVTFRCDPISEHNRLYWYRQTLGQGPEFLTYFQNEAQLEKSRLLSDRFSAERPKGSFSTLEIQRTEQGDSAMYLCASSPGQKNTEAFFGQGTRLTVV.

The chain's CDR3 is CASSMRDRGQPQHF. The CDR3 DNA reads TGTGCCAGTAGTATGCGGGACAGGGGACAGCCCCAGCATTTT. The chain joins TRBV19 to TRBJ1-5; 10 bases line up with TRBD1. The CDR3 is made up of 14 amino acids. In germline, CDR1 is LNHDA, CDR2 SQIVND (reference sequence). V lost 3 bases, J lost 7 bases, and 3 bases stayed unmatched.

The chain uses TRBV5-4 and TRBJ2-5, with TRBD2 identical over 9 bases. This CDR3 contains 16 residues. CDR1 is SGHNT and CDR2 is YYREEE in the germline V gene (reference sequence). V lost 4 bases and J lost 2; bases outside the gene matches: 9. CDR3 bases: TGTGCCAGCAGCCCGCCGGGGAGCGGGGGGCAAGAGACCCAGTACTTC. This codes for CASSPPGSGGQETQYF. The full variable domain, rest sourced from reference TRBV5-4 and TRBJ2-5, is ETGVTQSPTHLIKTRGQQVTLRCSSQSGHNTVSWYQQALGQGPQFIFQYYREEENGRGNFPPRFSGLQFPNYSSELNVNALELDDSALYLCASSPPGSGGQETQYFGPGTRLLVL.

The chain carries TRBV30 and TRBJ2-2; TRBD2 matches 8 bases. V lost 2 bases, J lost 4 bases, and 12 bases stayed unmatched. Germline CDR1 reads GTSNPN; CDR2 reads SVGIG (reference sequence). This CDR3 is built from 17 residues. In DNA form, the CDR3 reads TGTGCCTGGAGTCCCCATTCAGGACTAGCCTCCACCGGGGAGCTGTTTTTT. Amino acid sequence: CAWSPHSGLASTGELFF.

The V gene is TRBV7-9, the J gene TRBJ1-4; D call uncertain. Germline V CDR1 and CDR2: SEHNR, FQNEAQ (reference sequence). Deletions cut 1 base from V and 0 bases from J, with 18 bases between. This CDR3 spans 19 amino acids. The CDR3 nucleotides are TGTGCCAGCAGCTTAGGAGGGTGGATCAGCATTGCAACTAATGAAAAACTGTTTTTT. As protein: CASSLGGWISIATNEKLFF.

This clone was observed once. The V and J genes are TRBV27 and TRBJ1-1, with D tentatively TRBD1 (6 bases). In germline, CDR1 is MNHEY, CDR2 SMNVEV (reference sequence). The CDR3 covers 12 residues. Trimming shortened V by 4 bases and J by 7 bases, and 10 bases separated the two germline ends. CDR3 in amino acids: CASSSWGHEAFF. CDR3 DNA: TGTGCCAGCAGTTCGTGGGGGCATGAAGCTTTCTTT.

The chain joins TRBV12-3 or TRBV12-4 to TRBJ2-1; D unclear. The CDR3 has 12 amino acids. The V and J ends lost 6 bases and 4 bases respectively, with 7 bases between them. CDR3 in DNA: TGTGCCAGCAGAACTGATTACAATGAGCAGTTCTTC. It specifies CASRTDYNEQFF.

The rearrangement uses TRBV18 and TRBJ1-1; 7 bases line up with TRBD1. This CDR3 contains 15 residues. The V gene's germline CDR1 is KGHSH and CDR2 LQKENI. V was clipped by 1 base and J by 0 bases; unmatched bases: 2. DNA for the CDR3: TGTGCCAGCTCACCACTGGGACAGATGAACACTGAAGCTTTCTTT. Its protein product is CASSPLGQMNTEAFF.

This rearrangement joins TRBV10-3 to TRBJ2-7; 7 bases fit TRBD2. Germline CDR1 and CDR2: ENHRY and SYGVKD. The CDR3 contains 16 residues. V gave up 0 bases and J gave up 0 bases; unmatched junction bases: 5. In nucleotides, the CDR3 is TGTGCCATCAGTGAGTCGTGGGGGGGGGACTCCTACGAGCAGTACTTC. It specifies CAISESWGGDSYEQYF.

This clone came up once. The rearrangement joins TRBV13 to TRBJ2-7, with unresolved D. The ends were cut back, 3 bases at V and 0 bases at J, with 3 bases in the middle. The CDR3 contains 12 residues. The germline gives CDR1 PRHDT, CDR2 FYEKMQ (reference sequence). The CDR3 sequence is CASSFLSYEQYF. In nucleotides, the CDR3 is TGTGCCAGCAGCTTCCTCTCCTACGAGCAGTACTTC.